Below are 21 T cell receptor beta chains sequenced from a single sample in a study of T cells expressing NK-cell markers. From the 5' RACE reads, TCRdb lists one entry per CDR3 protein and no DNA. The repertoire table contains about 550,000 distinct CDR3 sequences. Sequencing was done on a sample of blood T cells: a sorted CD56 or NKG2C T cell subset, CD4+ or CD8+ T cells, or bulk PBMC T cells (not recorded which). The origin of the receptors is a man younger than 30 in good health.

The rearrangement uses TRBV28 and TRBJ2-5; the D gene TCRdb calls, TRBD1, cannot be checked with no DNA. Germline values: CDR1 MDHEN, CDR2 SYDVKM. CDR3 length: 18 residues. CDR3 amino acids: CASSSLAGARGPQETQYF.

The chain carries TRBV7-9 and TRBJ2-7; no DNA is available, so the TRBD1 call from TCRdb remains unchecked. The length of the CDR3 is 13 residues. Germline loops: CDR1 SEHNR, CDR2 FQNEAQ (reference sequence). CDR3 in amino acids: CASSFRSGLEQYF.

The rearrangement uses TRBV27 and TRBJ2-5; TCRdb reports TRBD1, a call that lacks DNA to check it against. Germline CDR1 is MNHEY and CDR2 is SMNVEV (reference sequence). The CDR3 is made up of 16 amino acids. CDR3 sequence: CASSPPGQPLKETQYF.

The genes are TRBV28 and TRBJ2-3; the TRBD2 assignment by TCRdb is unverifiable without DNA. The CDR3 contains 21 residues. Looked up from germline, CDR1 is MDHEN and CDR2 is SYDVKM. CDR3 sequence reads: CASSSPRASGRSLGVADTQYF.

The chain links TRBV7-2 to TRBJ2-7; TCRdb gives TRBD1 as the D gene, but with no DNA this cannot be confirmed. The CDR3 has 14 amino acids. CDR1 and CDR2 from the germline V gene are SGHTA and FQGNSA. The CDR3 region is CASSSSTTGNEQYF.

J is TRBJ2-7 and V is TRBV28; TCRdb designates TRBD1, a call that cannot be tested without DNA. CDR1 is MDHEN, CDR2 SYDVKM, per germline. This CDR3 is 13 amino acids long. Here the CDR3 reads CASSSGTGDEQYF.

The rearrangement joins TRBV6-5 to TRBJ1-2; the D gene TCRdb calls, TRBD1, cannot be checked with no DNA. The CDR3 covers 16 residues. The germline CDR1 and CDR2 sequences are MNHEY and SVGAGI. The CDR3 sequence: CASSYPRGGSNYGYTF.

The gene calls are TRBV5-1 and TRBJ2-5; lacking DNA, the TRBD1 call made by TCRdb goes unchecked. The CDR3 length is 15 residues. Germline V lookup: CDR1 SGHRS, CDR2 YFSETQ. The CDR3 loop is CASSRQGGSGETQYF.

The chain has TRBV20-1 and TRBJ2-1; lacking DNA, the TRBD1 call made by TCRdb goes unchecked. Germline CDR1 and CDR2: DFQATT and SNEGSKA (reference sequence). The CDR3 covers 13 residues. CDR3 loop: CSAGTTGLDEQFF.

This chain links TRBV7-8 with TRBJ2-1; the TRBD2 assignment by TCRdb is unverifiable without DNA. CDR3 size: 16 residues. CDR1 and CDR2 (germline): SGHVS, FQNEAQ. The CDR3 sequence is CASSFKRLAAYNEQFF. The variable domain in full, completed from reference TRBV7-8 and TRBJ2-1, reads GAGVSQSPRYKVAKRGQDVALRCDPISGHVSLFWYQQALGQGPEFLTYFQNEAQLDKSGLPSDRFFAERPEGSVSTLKIQRTQQEDSAVYLCASSFKRLAAYNEQFFGPGTRLTVL.

The V gene is TRBV7-2, the J gene TRBJ2-3; as DNA is missing, the TRBD1 call by TCRdb cannot be tested. Germline CDR1 SGHTA, CDR2 FQGNSA. The CDR3 has 15 residues. The CDR3 reads CASSWGPEMGDTQYF.

The V gene is TRBV25-1, the J gene TRBJ2-2. CDR1 MGHDK and CDR2 SYGVNS come from the germline V gene. CDR3 length: 15 residues. The CDR3 is CASSESLGNTGELFF.

V usage is TRBV7-9 and J usage is TRBJ2-7; the TRBD1 assignment by TCRdb is unverifiable without DNA. The CDR3 has 15 amino acids. The V gene's germline CDR1 is SEHNR and CDR2 FQNEAQ (reference sequence). This chain's CDR3 is CASSTKGGEGYEQYF.

The rearrangement links TRBV13 to TRBJ2-7; TCRdb outputs TRBD1, but without DNA this stays unchecked. The CDR3 sequence is 15 residues long. Germline V CDR1 and CDR2: PRHDT, FYEKMQ (reference sequence). The CDR3 loop reads CASSWGRRHTYEQYF.

This chain connects TRBV3-1 to TRBJ2-3; no DNA is available, so the TRBD2 call from TCRdb remains unchecked. The CDR3 length is 16 residues. Germline loops: CDR1 LGHDT, CDR2 YNNKEL (reference sequence). CDR3 loop: CASSPSLAGGTDTQYF.

The V call is TRBV20-1, the J call TRBJ2-5; TCRdb proposes TRBD2, but this gene call is untestable without DNA. In germline, CDR1 is DFQATT, CDR2 SNEGSKA (reference sequence). CDR3 size: 15 residues. The CDR3 region is CSASGLAGVHETQYF.

J is TRBJ2-3 and V is TRBV2; absent DNA, TCRdb's TRBD1 call cannot be checked. The CDR3 runs to 14 residues. Germline assignment: CDR1 SNHLY and CDR2 FYNNEI. This CDR3 is CASQQGLSTDTQYF.

The CDR3 sequence is CASSEYLGGQSYEQYF. V and J are TRBV2 and TRBJ2-7; the D call of TRBD1 rests on TCRdb alone, since no DNA is present to check it. The germline V gene encodes CDR1 SNHLY and CDR2 FYNNEI. This CDR3 has 16 amino acids.

The rearrangement links TRBV28 to TRBJ2-7; TCRdb's D gene call, TRBD2, goes unchecked for lack of DNA. This CDR3 is 11 amino acids long. CDR1 and CDR2 (germline): MDHEN, SYDVKM. The CDR3 sequence is CASEREGRQYF.

This chain uses TRBV6-1 with TRBJ2-2; TCRdb indicates TRBD1, and absent DNA this call remains unverified. The CDR3 totals 15 residues. CDR1 and CDR2 (germline): MNHNS, SASEGT. The CDR3 here is CASSERDDYTGELFF.

The chain carries TRBV6-1 and TRBJ2-4; the TCRdb D gene call, TRBD2, has no DNA to confirm it. The CDR3 has 15 amino acids. Per germline, CDR1 MNHNS and CDR2 SASEGT. The CDR3 sequence is CASSALTGGKNIQYF.